Each of the 10 T cell receptor beta chains below was sequenced from the same sample in a study of CD8 T cells in ankylosing spondylitis. Findings and limits, study-wide: A TCR beta motif of several highly homologous variants seemed to mark ankylosing spondylitis blood.

TCRdb re-analysed the 5' RACE reads in MiXCR, keeping a single row per CDR3 protein. The sample has roughly 700,000 distinct CDR3 sequences; around a fifth are singletons. Their recognized antigens are unknown. Sequenced: blood, either unsorted or a sorted T cell fraction (not recorded which). The receptor set was obtained from a male donor with ankylosing spondylitis.

The rearrangement joins TRBV7-8 to TRBJ2-1, with 7 bases matching TRBD1. This CDR3 has 14 residues. CDR1 and CDR2 from the germline V gene are SGHVS and FQNEAQ. Trimming cost V 5 bases and J 6 bases; bases outside gene matches: 7. CDR3 loop: CASSNRGPGNEQFF. DNA for the CDR3: TGTGCCAGCAGCAACAGGGGTCCGGGCAATGAGCAGTTCTTC. Using reference TRBV7-8 and TRBJ2-1 for the parts outside the CDR3, the full variable domain is GAGVSQSPRYKVAKRGQDVALRCDPISGHVSLFWYQQALGQGPEFLTYFQNEAQLDKSGLPSDRFFAERPEGSVSTLKIQRTQQEDSAVYLCASSNRGPGNEQFFGPGTRLTVL.

This chain uses TRBV7-2 with TRBJ2-7; 7 bases are shared with TRBD2. Trimming removed 3 bases from V and 0 bases from J; junction bases left unmatched: 5. This CDR3 comprises 15 residues. CDR1 SGHTA and CDR2 FQGNSA come from the germline V gene. The CDR3 region has the DNA TGTGCCAGCAGCTTGAAAGCGGGGAGCTCCTACGAGCAGTACTTC. Amino acid sequence: CASSLKAGSSYEQYF.

The chain couples TRBV2 to TRBJ2-3; the D gene is possibly TRBD1 (5 bases). Per germline, CDR1 SNHLY and CDR2 FYNNEI. There are 16 residues in the CDR3. Trimming left V 4 bases short and J 2 bases short, with 16 bases between. The CDR3 reads CASSVLQDEYTDTQYF. In DNA form, the CDR3 reads TGTGCCAGCAGTGTTCTACAGGACGAATACACAGATACGCAGTATTTT.

CDR3: CASSQDALGRYEQYF. The CDR3 region has the DNA TGCGCCAGCAGCCAAGATGCCCTTGGTCGTTACGAGCAGTACTTC. This sequence joins TRBV4-1 and TRBJ2-7; D not certain. CDR3 length equals 15 residues. V was shortened by 0 bases and J by 4 bases, with 13 bases between the two germline ends. In germline, CDR1 is MGHRA, CDR2 YSYEKL.

The rearrangement uses TRBV24-1 and TRBJ2-7; no clear D. With 3 bases removed from V and 2 bases from J, the gap between germline ends came to 4 bases. Germline V gene sequence: CDR1 KGHDR, CDR2 SFDVKD. The length of the CDR3 is 12 residues. In DNA, the CDR3 is TGTGCCACCAGTGATATTCCCTACGAGCAGTACTTC. It yields the protein CATSDIPYEQYF.

This clonotype was seen many times. This sequence joins TRBV15 and TRBJ2-2; 14 bases agree with TRBD2. The CDR3 covers 16 residues. CDR1 is LNHNV, CDR2 YYDKDF, per germline (reference sequence). Trimming cost V 5 bases and J 9 bases; bases outside gene matches: 8. CDR3 amino acids: CATSSRLAGGNRELFF. CDR3 sequence (DNA): TGTGCCACCAGCTCCCGACTAGCGGGGGGGAATCGGGAGCTGTTTTTT.

The chain uses TRBV5-1 and TRBJ2-7; TRBD2 matches at 11 bases. J gave up 2 bases and V 4 bases, and 5 bases lay outside the gene matches. The CDR3 contains 15 residues. From germline, CDR1 is SGHRS and CDR2 YFSETQ. The CDR3 loop reads CASSITSGGTYEQYF. Here the CDR3 DNA reads TGCGCCAGCAGCATTACTAGCGGGGGCACCTACGAGCAGTACTTC.

A few counts support this clonotype. The gene calls are TRBV20-1 and TRBJ2-3; tentatively, D is TRBD2 (6 bases). The V and J ends lost 2 bases and 1 base respectively, with 16 bases between them. This CDR3 region has 16 residues. Germline lookup yields CDR1 DFQATT and CDR2 SNEGSKA (reference sequence). CDR3 coding DNA: TGCAGTGCTAGATCCCCCCGGCGGGGCCGCACAGATACGCAGTATTTT. Residues: CSARSPRRGRTDTQYF.

This sequence joins TRBV7-2 and TRBJ1-5, with TRBD1 matching over 8 bases. Germline V lookup: CDR1 SGHTA, CDR2 FQGNSA. Trimming removed 6 bases from V and 6 bases from J; junction bases left unmatched: 7. This CDR3 has 14 amino acids. In DNA, the CDR3 is TGTGCCAGCAGTCCAAGGACAGGGTTTCAGCCCCAGCATTTT. It codes for CASSPRTGFQPQHF. Complete variable domain (other parts from reference TRBV7-2 and TRBJ1-5): GAGVSQSPSNKVTEKGKDVELRCDPISGHTALYWYRQSLGQGLEFLIYFQGNSAPDKSGLPSDRFSAERTGGSVSTLTIQRTQQEDSAVYLCASSPRTGFQPQHFGDGTRLSIL.

The chain recombines TRBV6-2 or TRBV6-3 with TRBJ2-1; D assignment may be TRBD1 or TRBD2 (5 bases each). This CDR3 contains 20 residues. Trimming stripped 6 bases from V and 4 bases from J, with 31 bases between. CDR1 is MNHEY and CDR2 is SVGEGT in the germline V gene. The CDR3 reads CASSPRGHWPPHDYYNEQFF. The CDR3 coding sequence is TGTGCCAGCAGCCCAAGGGGCCACTGGCCCCCACACGACTATTACAATGAGCAGTTCTTC.